This section outlines one TCR beta chain sequence together with its context. Its antigen is as yet unknown. This sample was taken from a study of shared clonotypes between healthy human individuals. Per the germline V gene, CDR1 is SGHTA and CDR2 is FQGNSA. V was trimmed by 1 base and J by 5 bases, leaving 15 bases between them. The CDR3 totals 16 residues. Some clones are missing from TCRdb's copy, which holds only in-frame ones; the method was immunoSEQ multiplex PCR. The sample yields millions of clones, roughly 94% seen once. Study-wide results and caveats: Generation probabilities were higher for clonotypes shared across all four sorted-subset donors than for unshared ones. Shared across a few donors were around 5% of the naive CD4 clonotypes.

The sequencing input was naive CD4+ T cells sorted from blood. Subset noted: CD45RA+ positively selected. The clonotype was recovered from a man between 18 and 35 years old in good health. The rearrangement links TRBV7-2 to TRBJ1-3; D is ambiguous. The CDR3 loop is CASSLVEGIARNTIYF. As DNA, the CDR3 is TGTGCCAGCAGCTTAGTCGAGGGAATAGCCAGAAACACCATATATTTT.